This T cell receptor beta chain appears in the sequencing data of a study of T-cell memory formation after mild COVID-19. Study context: Clusters of TCRs were largely donor specific. Study outcomes and limitations: CD4/CD8 balance held among clones contracting day 15 to 85, and later expanders leaned CD4+. Cross-reactive memory appears to have joined, as suggested by some responding clones showing up in pre-infection memory. Researchers report contracting CD4+ clones mostly in CM and EM, with CD8+ clones in EMRA.

One entry per CDR3 protein results from TCRdb running MiXCR on the 5' RACE reads. The table records 180,000 or so distinct CDR3 sequences, roughly 17% of them present only once. Points on this clonotype: Its antigen is undetermined.

Germline V CDR1 and CDR2: KGHSH, LQKENI. V lost 0 bases and J lost 5, with 13 bases in between. This CDR3 region has 15 residues. The material sequenced was PBMCs or a T cell subset sorted from them (not recorded which). The V gene is TRBV18, the J gene TRBJ2-5; no reliable D call. The receptor comes from an adult woman who had mild COVID-19 (a few samples of this study predate the infection). Cell type and time point are not known. As DNA, the CDR3 is TGTGCCAGCTCACCACCCAGGCCCTCGGCGGAGACCCAGTACTTC. As protein: CASSPPRPSAETQYF.